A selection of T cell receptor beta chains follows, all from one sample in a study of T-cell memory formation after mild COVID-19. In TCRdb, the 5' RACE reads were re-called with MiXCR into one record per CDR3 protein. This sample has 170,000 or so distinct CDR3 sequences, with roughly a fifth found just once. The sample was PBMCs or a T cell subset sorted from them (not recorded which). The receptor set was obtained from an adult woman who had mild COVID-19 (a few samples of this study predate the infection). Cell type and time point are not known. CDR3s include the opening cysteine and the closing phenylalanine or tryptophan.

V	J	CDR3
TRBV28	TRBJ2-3	CASSFGEASTDTQYF
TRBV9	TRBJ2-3	CASSVGVAGGIDTQYF
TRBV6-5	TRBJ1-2	CASSATGTGDYGYTF
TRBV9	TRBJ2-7	CASSAGTVGSYEQYF
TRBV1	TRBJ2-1	CTSSQSGTHNEQFF
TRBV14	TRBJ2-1	CASSPIMTGSNEQFF
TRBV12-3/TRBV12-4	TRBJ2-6	CASSLDAGGLAGANVLTF
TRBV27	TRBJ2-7	CASSPGLEIYEQYF
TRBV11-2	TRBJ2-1	CASSLVGTGSYNEQFF
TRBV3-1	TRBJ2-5	CASSLSEGLEETQYF
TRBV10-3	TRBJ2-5	CAISGQGPQETQYF
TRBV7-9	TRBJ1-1	CAGDRDTEAFF
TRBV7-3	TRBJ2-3	CASSPMGDDTQYF
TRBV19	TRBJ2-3	CASSTRDKYTDTQYF
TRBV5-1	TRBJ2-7	CASSIGTGGYEQYF
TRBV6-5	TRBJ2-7	CASSFGGPSSYEQYF
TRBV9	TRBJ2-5	CASSPGGGFQETQYF
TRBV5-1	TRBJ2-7	CASSGSGSDSPYEQYF
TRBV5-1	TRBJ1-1	CASSTGTWDTEAFF
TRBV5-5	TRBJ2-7	CASSHSWATGEYEQYF
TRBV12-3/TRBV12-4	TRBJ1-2	CASSLDTRRGYTF
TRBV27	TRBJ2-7	CASSPGLHYEQYF
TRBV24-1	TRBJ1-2	CATSDPRTTYGYTF
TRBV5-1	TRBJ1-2	CASSLVGETDISNYGYTF
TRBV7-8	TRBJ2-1	CASSLEDASSYNEQFF
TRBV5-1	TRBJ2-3	CASSLQTDTQYF
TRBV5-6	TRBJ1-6	CASSLSPLHF
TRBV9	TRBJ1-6	CASSVEGRANSPLHF
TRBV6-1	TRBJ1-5	CASSEATDSYQPQHF
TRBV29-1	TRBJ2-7	CSVEDTKAGVGYEQYF
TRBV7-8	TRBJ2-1	CASRLGHRNEQFF
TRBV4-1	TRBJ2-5	CASSQGLSDSQETQYF
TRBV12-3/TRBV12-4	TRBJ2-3	CASAALQEADTQYF
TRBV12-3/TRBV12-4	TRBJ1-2	CASSWGAAGYTF
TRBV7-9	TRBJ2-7	CASSLVQGNYEQYF
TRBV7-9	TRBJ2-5	CASSLPVTDGEETQYF
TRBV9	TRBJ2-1	CASSGRASGGGDEQFF
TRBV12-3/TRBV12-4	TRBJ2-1	CASSPVRGLYNEQFF
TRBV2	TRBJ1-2	CASNDRPNYGYTF
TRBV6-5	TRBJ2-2	CASRGGHSGTGELFF
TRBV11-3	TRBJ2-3	CASSLTGFGTQYF
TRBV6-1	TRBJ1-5	CASSDGGGGHQPQHF
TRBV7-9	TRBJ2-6	CASSSDRVSGANVLTF
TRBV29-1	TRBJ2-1	CSVLAGGPYEQFF
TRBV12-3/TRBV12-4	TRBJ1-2	CASSPPGGERNYGYTF
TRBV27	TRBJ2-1	CASQAGGQSSYNEQFF
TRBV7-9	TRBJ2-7	CASSFNRGLVYEQYF
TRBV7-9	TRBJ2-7	CASSLTRTSGDEQYF